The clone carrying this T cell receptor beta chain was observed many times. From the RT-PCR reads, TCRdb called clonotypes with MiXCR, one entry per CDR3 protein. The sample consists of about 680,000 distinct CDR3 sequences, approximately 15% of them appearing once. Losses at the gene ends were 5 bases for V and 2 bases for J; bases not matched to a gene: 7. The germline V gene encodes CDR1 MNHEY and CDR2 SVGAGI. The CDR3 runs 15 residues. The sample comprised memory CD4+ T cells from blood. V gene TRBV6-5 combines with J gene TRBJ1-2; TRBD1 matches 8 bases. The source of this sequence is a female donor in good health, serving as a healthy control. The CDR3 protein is CASSPDRAHNYGYTF. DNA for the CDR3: TGTGCCAGCAGTCCGGACAGGGCCCACAACTATGGCTACACCTTC.